This TCR beta chain was found in a study of breast tumors, draining lymph nodes, adjacent tissues. MiXCR was run by TCRdb on the multiplex PCR reads, yielding one entry per CDR3 protein. The data show approximately 230,000 distinct CDR3 sequences, under 40% seen once. Breast cancer patients provided tissue from their axillary draining lymph nodes. CDR3 size: 16 residues. The germline V gene encodes CDR1 SGHTA and CDR2 FQGNSA. V was pared by 0 bases and J by 3 bases, with 11 bases between. This chain connects TRBV7-2 to TRBJ1-4; D is perhaps TRBD1 (5 bases). The sequencing sample was made of axillary lymph node tissue. The clonotype originates from a female donor with breast cancer. Some clones in this sample may be carry-over from other donors' samples. The DNA of the CDR3 is TGTGCCAGCAGCTTAGCGGGCGGGGCGGCTAATGAAAAACTGTTTTTT. Amino acid sequence: CASSLAGGAANEKLFF.